One sample yielded the 26 T cell receptor beta chains listed below, sequenced in a study of T cell clonotyping in hematopoietic cell transplantation (dated by TCRdb to the early 2020s). The meaning of the sample's time point label: recipient sample about 28 days before transplant, after cytoreduction. The method behind the library was the immunoSEQ multiplex PCR assay. What TCRdb holds here is the immuneACCESS table cut down to in-frame rearrangements. Part of the clones is not present; checked against another copy, under half of the missing clones reflect an unresolved V gene, and the others are unexplained. The table for this sample lists tens of thousands of clones; around 70% of them were counted only once. Together, the top ten hold approximately 6.3% of the sample. Sequenced material: peripheral blood mononuclear cells, taken before stem cell transplant. These receptor sequences come from a man aged 50-59 years with myelodysplastic syndrome. Some clones in this sample may be carry-over from other donors' samples.

The chain recombines TRBV28 with TRBJ2-3; TRBD1 or TRBD2 may be the D gene (5 bases each). Per germline, CDR1 MDHEN and CDR2 SYDVKM. The CDR3 is 15 amino acids. The V and J ends lost 2 bases and 10 bases respectively, with 19 bases between them. The CDR3 is CASSLEGNWGSPQYF. CDR3 nucleotide sequence: TGTGCCAGCAGTTTAGAGGGGAATTGGGGGTCTCCGCAGTATTTT. Filled out from reference TRBV28 and TRBJ2-3, the complete variable domain reads DVKVTQSSRYLVKRTGEKVFLECVQDMDHENMFWYRQDPGLGLRLIYFSYDVKMKEKGDIPEGYSVSREKKERFSLILESASTNQTSMYLCASSLEGNWGSPQYFGPGTRLTVL.

This clone was counted between two and nine times. V and J are TRBV7-9 and TRBJ1-5; tentatively, D is TRBD1 (5 bases). V was shortened by 7 bases and J by 4 bases, with 11 bases between the two germline ends. This CDR3 comprises 13 residues. Per germline, CDR1 SEHNR and CDR2 FQNEAQ (reference sequence). CDR3 DNA: TGTGCCAGCACCTCCGGGGGGAATCAGCCCCAGCATTTT. Residues: CASTSGGNQPQHF.

The chain combines TRBV4-3 with TRBJ1-5, with 7 bases matching TRBD1. J gave up 7 bases and V 4 bases, and 10 bases lay outside the gene matches. The CDR3 covers 15 residues. CDR1 is LGHNA and CDR2 is YSLEER in the germline V gene. CDR3 in amino acids: CASSLLTGEGQPQHF. The CDR3 coding sequence is TGCGCCAGCAGCCTCCTTACAGGGGAGGGCCAGCCCCAGCATTTT.

This clone was counted only a few times. The V and J genes are TRBV4-3 and TRBJ2-7, with 7 bases aligning to TRBD1. Germline trimming cut 2 bases from V and 6 bases from J; bases unmatched to any gene: 4. Germline V gene lookup returns CDR1 LGHNA and CDR2 YSLEER. There are 13 residues in the CDR3. The CDR3 sequence: CASSQRTGREQYF. The CDR3 bases are TGCGCCAGCAGCCAACGGACAGGTCGCGAGCAGTACTTC.

The rearrangement uses TRBV28 and TRBJ2-7; D gene unclear. Trimming left V 3 bases short and J 1 base short, with 13 bases between. The CDR3 sequence is 15 residues long. Per germline, CDR1 MDHEN and CDR2 SYDVKM. CDR3 residues: CASSLGAAQSYEQYF. CDR3 DNA sequence: TGTGCCAGCAGTTTGGGCGCAGCCCAGTCCTACGAGCAGTACTTC.

This clone has only one observation. V gene TRBV4-1 combines with J gene TRBJ1-3; 9 positions agree with TRBD1. CDR1 MGHRA and CDR2 YSYEKL come from the germline V gene. The CDR3 loop spans 17 amino acids. J lost 8 bases, V lost 3 bases, and 14 bases had no gene match. The DNA for the CDR3 is TGCGCCAGCAGCCAGGGACCCGGGACAGGGCCTGGCGACACCATATATTTT. This gives the protein CASSQGPGTGPGDTIYF.

V usage is TRBV30 and J usage is TRBJ2-7; perhaps TRBD1 as D (6 bases). CDR3 size: 15 residues. Per the germline V gene, CDR1 is GTSNPN and CDR2 is SVGIG (reference sequence). V was clipped by 0 bases and J by 2 bases, with 14 bases between them. CDR3 DNA: TGTGCCTGGAGTGTAGGGGGATTTAGAACCTACGAGCAGTACTTC. As protein: CAWSVGGFRTYEQYF. Based on the CDR3 plus reference TRBV30 and TRBJ2-7, the full variable domain is SQTIHQWPATLVQPVGSPLSLECTVEGTSNPNLYWYRQAAGRGLQLLFYSVGIGQISSEVPQNLSASRPQDRQFILSSKKLLLSDSGFYLCAWSVGGFRTYEQYFGPGTRLTVT.

This clone was detected only a few times. The chain joins TRBV28 to TRBJ2-3, with D possibly TRBD2 on 6 matching bases. CDR1 and CDR2 from the germline V gene are MDHEN and SYDVKM. With 6 bases removed from V and 1 base from J, the gap between germline ends came to 17 bases. This CDR3 has 16 residues. CDR3 amino acids: CASSPNGGWGTDTQYF. CDR3 coding DNA: TGTGCCAGCAGCCCTAATGGGGGGTGGGGCACAGATACGCAGTATTTT.

The CDR3 coding sequence is TGTGCCAGCAGCTGGACCATGGGGAACACTGAAGCTTTCTTT. Translating gives CASSWTMGNTEAFF. The V call is TRBV5-4, the J call TRBJ1-1; D uncertain. Germline CDR1 reads SGHNT; CDR2 reads YYREEE (reference sequence). V lost 3 bases, J lost 1 base, and 10 bases lay in between. The CDR3 has 14 amino acids. Looking up the rest from reference TRBV5-4 and TRBJ1-1 gives the full variable domain: ETGVTQSPTHLIKTRGQQVTLRCSSQSGHNTVSWYQQALGQGPQFIFQYYREEENGRGNFPPRFSGLQFPNYSSELNVNALELDDSALYLCASSWTMGNTEAFFGQGTRLTVV.

The chain is built from TRBV5-1 and TRBJ2-7; no clear D. Germline V gene sequence: CDR1 SGHRS, CDR2 YFSETQ. This CDR3 spans 13 amino acids. V was pared by 1 base and J by 1 base, with 6 bases between. CDR3 protein: CASSLWGSYEQYF. CDR3 bases: TGCGCCAGCAGCTTGTGGGGTTCCTACGAGCAGTACTTC. Full variable domain (rest looked up from reference TRBV5-1 and TRBJ2-7): KAGVTQTPRYLIKTRGQQVTLSCSPISGHRSVSWYQQTPGQGLQFLFEYFSETQRNKGNFPGRFSGRQFSNSRSEMNVSTLELGDSALYLCASSLWGSYEQYFGPGTRLTVT.

This clone appeared a few times. The chain uses TRBV29-1 and TRBJ1-2; no firm D call. From germline, CDR1 is SQVTM and CDR2 ANQGSEA. CDR3 length: 11 amino acids. V was shortened by 7 bases and J by 8 bases, with 14 bases between the two germline ends. As DNA, the CDR3 is TGCAGCGCCGAGTGGGCCTACGGCTACACCTTC. Its translation is CSAEWAYGYTF.

The sample holds one count of this clone. The V and J genes are TRBV4-2 and TRBJ2-7; D may be TRBD1 or TRBD2 (5 bases each). Trimming cost V 0 bases and J 6 bases, with 15 bases left between them. CDR3 length equals 15 residues. Germline V gives CDR1 LGHNA, CDR2 YNFKEQ. This chain's CDR3 is CASSQDSGGYSEQYF. For the CDR3, the DNA is TGTGCCAGCAGCCAAGATAGTGGGGGATACAGCGAGCAGTACTTC.

This rearrangement joins TRBV2 to TRBJ1-6; D unresolved. Germline values: CDR1 SNHLY, CDR2 FYNNEI. With 2 bases removed from V and 7 bases from J, the gap between germline ends came to 9 bases. The CDR3 consists of 14 residues. The chain's CDR3 is CASSEQRENSPLHF. CDR3 coding DNA: TGTGCCAGCAGTGAACAGAGGGAAAATTCACCCCTCCACTTT.

V and J are TRBV30 and TRBJ1-2, with TRBD1 matching 7 bases. Germline CDR1 and CDR2: GTSNPN and SVGIG (reference sequence). This CDR3 spans 12 amino acids. The CDR3 sequence is CAAGGRTYGYTF. DNA of the CDR3: TGTGCGGCAGGGGGGCGTACCTATGGCTACACCTTC.

The CDR3 nucleotides are TGTGCCAGCAGTCCTTCCTCGCAGGGCGAGACCCAGTACTTC. Protein product: CASSPSSQGETQYF. The chain couples TRBV28 to TRBJ2-5, with TRBD1 as a possible D gene (5 bases). Trimming cost V 5 bases and J 5 bases, with 15 bases left between them. The CDR3 consists of 14 residues. Germline CDR1 is MDHEN and CDR2 is SYDVKM.

This rearrangement joins TRBV2 to TRBJ1-2, with D tentatively TRBD1 (5 bases). There are 10 residues in the CDR3. Germline CDR1 reads SNHLY; CDR2 reads FYNNEI. Between the trimmed V and J ends, which lost 6 bases and 9 bases, there was a span of 8 bases. CDR3 sequence reads: CASRRDRYTF. CDR3 bases: TGTGCCAGCAGAAGGGACCGCTACACCTTC.

This clone was seen a single time. The chain carries TRBV29-1 and TRBJ2-7; the match to TRBD2 covers 8 bases. The CDR3 covers 13 residues. CDR1 is SQVTM and CDR2 is ANQGSEA in the germline V gene. J gave up 5 bases and V 4 bases, and 7 bases lay outside the gene matches. CDR3 sequence reads: CSVAGGGLDEQYF. The CDR3 nucleotides read TGCAGCGTTGCGGGGGGGGGCTTGGACGAGCAGTACTTC.

This sequence joins TRBV30 and TRBJ2-2; 12 bases are shared with TRBD2. Trimming took 4 bases from V and 3 from J; bases not matched to a gene: 3. The CDR3 is made up of 15 amino acids. CDR1 is GTSNPN and CDR2 is SVGIG in the germline V gene (reference sequence). The CDR3 loop reads CAWTLAGGYTGELFF. The CDR3 nucleotides read TGTGCCTGGACCCTAGCGGGAGGGTACACCGGGGAGCTGTTTTTT.

The chain recombines TRBV2 with TRBJ1-6; no definite D call. The CDR3 is made up of 14 amino acids. Germline V gene lookup returns CDR1 SNHLY and CDR2 FYNNEI. The V end was cut by 3 bases, the J end by 9 bases, with 12 bases between. CDR3 loop: CASSDRVRTSPLHF. CDR3 nucleotides: TGTGCCAGCAGTGATCGGGTCAGGACTTCACCCCTCCACTTT.

V usage is TRBV29-1 and J usage is TRBJ2-7, with D maybe TRBD2 (6 bases). The CDR3 loop spans 13 amino acids. V lost 3 bases to trimming and J lost 7 bases, with 16 bases between them. Germline CDR1 and CDR2: SQVTM and ANQGSEA. In DNA, the CDR3 is TGCAGCGTTGATCGGGGGACCCAGGGTGAGCAGTACTTC. Its translation is CSVDRGTQGEQYF.

The rearrangement joins TRBV29-1 to TRBJ1-3; D ambiguous. The V and J ends lost 4 bases and 8 bases respectively, with 15 bases between them. The CDR3 covers 13 residues. Germline V gene data show CDR1 as SQVTM and CDR2 as ANQGSEA. Here the CDR3 DNA reads TGCAGCGTTGCTCTACATGTTTTGGACACCATATATTTT. Protein product: CSVALHVLDTIYF.

CDR3 DNA: TGTGCCAGCAGTCAGGGGTGGCCCGGGGAGCTGTTTTTT. Its translation is CASSQGWPGELFF. V is TRBV6-5 and J is TRBJ2-2; D might be TRBD1 (6 bases). V lost 5 bases, J lost 6 bases, and 10 bases lay in between. CDR3 size: 13 residues. From germline, CDR1 is MNHEY and CDR2 SVGAGI.

The V gene is TRBV5-6, the J gene TRBJ1-5; 9 positions agree with TRBD1. Germline CDR1 and CDR2: SGHDT and YYEEEE. This CDR3 comprises 14 residues. The V segment lost 4 bases and the J segment 7 bases; nucleotides outside the gene matches: 6. The CDR3 region is CASSPGQGGQPQHF. CDR3 coding DNA: TGTGCCAGCAGCCCGGGACAGGGTGGCCAGCCCCAGCATTTT. Combining the CDR3 with reference TRBV5-6 and TRBJ1-5 gives the whole variable domain DAGVTQSPTHLIKTRGQQVTLRCSPKSGHDTVSWYQQALGQGPQFIFQYYEEEERQRGNFPDRFSGHQFPNYSSELNVNALLLGDSALYLCASSPGQGGQPQHFGDGTRLSIL.

The chain recombines TRBV28 with TRBJ1-4, with unresolved D. The CDR3 is 12 amino acids. Trimming cost V 6 bases and J 4 bases, with 6 bases left between them. The germline gives CDR1 MDHEN, CDR2 SYDVKM. CDR3 DNA sequence: TGTGCCAGCAGCCGACTTAATGAAAAACTGTTTTTT. Its translation: CASSRLNEKLFF.

This clone was seen a few times. The chain employs TRBV28 and TRBJ1-5; tentative D call: TRBD1 (6 bases). CDR1 and CDR2 (germline): MDHEN, SYDVKM. This CDR3 comprises 17 residues. Trimming removed 5 bases from V and 0 bases from J, with 17 bases in between. CDR3: CASSPRTVGYSNQPQHF. The CDR3 DNA sequence: TGTGCCAGCAGTCCTAGGACAGTAGGATATAGCAATCAGCCCCAGCATTTT.

This clone occurred once. This chain uses TRBV28 with TRBJ1-1; D gene ambiguous. The length of the CDR3 is 15 residues. V lost 6 bases and J 0 bases, leaving 14 bases between the germline ends. Germline V gene lookup returns CDR1 MDHEN and CDR2 SYDVKM. CDR3 sequence: CASSDFRNLNTEAFF. The CDR3 region has the DNA TGTGCCAGCAGCGACTTCAGAAATCTGAACACTGAAGCTTTCTTT.